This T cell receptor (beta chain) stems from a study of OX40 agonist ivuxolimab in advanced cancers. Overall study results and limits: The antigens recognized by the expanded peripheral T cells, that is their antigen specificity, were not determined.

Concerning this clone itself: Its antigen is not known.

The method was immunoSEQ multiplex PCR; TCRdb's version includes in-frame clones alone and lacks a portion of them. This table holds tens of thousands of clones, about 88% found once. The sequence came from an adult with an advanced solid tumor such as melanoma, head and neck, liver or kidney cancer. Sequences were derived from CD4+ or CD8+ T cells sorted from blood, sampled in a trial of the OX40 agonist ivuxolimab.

DNA for the CDR3: TGTGCCACCAGCCTCGGGACAGAGGCCTACGAGCAGTACTTC. Translating it yields CATSLGTEAYEQYF. The rearrangement links TRBV15 to TRBJ2-7, with 7 positions matching TRBD1. The CDR3 is 14 amino acids. CDR1 is LNHNV and CDR2 is YYDKDF in the germline V gene (reference sequence). V dropped 5 bases and J dropped 2; count of bases not matched to a gene: 6.